A selection of T cell receptor beta chains follows, all from one sample in a study of blood T cell repertoires in COVID-19. The assay was immunoSEQ multiplex PCR, and TCRdb's table has in-frame clones only and misses some. The sample yields 150,000 to 200,000 clones, about 91% seen once. The specimen was peripheral blood. The receptor set was obtained from a woman in her fifties or sixties with acute or convalescent COVID-19. The CDR3 runs from the conserved cysteine through the conserved F or W. D genes are given only for firm matches. Size values are once, few and many counts, or a class for expanded clones, and some rows have none.

d_call	v_call	clone_size	j_call	cdr3_nt	cdr3_aa
-	TRBV10-3	-	TRBJ1-1	TGTGCCATCAGTGGGCAGAATGAAGCTTTCTTT	CAISGQNEAFF
TRBD1	TRBV19	-	TRBJ1-1	TGTGCCAGTAGTATGACCATGCGGACAGGTTTTAAGGGTTTAACGAACACTGAAGCTTTCTTT	CASSMTMRTGFKGLTNTEAFF
TRBD2	TRBV5-5	-	TRBJ2-3	TGTGCCAGCAGCTTCCGCCGGAGCGGGGGGCGCACAGATACGCAGTATTTT	CASSFRRSGGRTDTQYF
-	TRBV9	once	TRBJ2-7	TGTGCCAGCAGCGTAGCGGACAGCCCCTACGAGCAGTACTTC	CASSVADSPYEQYF
TRBD1	TRBV7-2	-	TRBJ2-7	TGTGCCAGCAGCCTCCGTCGCGGACAGGGCGGCGAGCAGTACTTC	CASSLRRGQGGEQYF
-	TRBV2	-	TRBJ2-7	TGTGCCACCGCGATTTCCTACGAGCAGTACTTC	CATAISYEQYF
TRBD1	TRBV7-9	-	TRBJ1-4	TGTGCCAGCAGTCTTCTCGGACAGGGCAATGAAAAACTGTTTTTT	CASSLLGQGNEKLFF
TRBD1	TRBV7-2	-	TRBJ1-1	TGTGCCAGCAGCTCCTGGGGACAGGGAAGTTTGTTGGGGGCTTTCTTT	CASSSWGQGSLLGAFF
TRBD1	TRBV6-5	-	TRBJ2-2	TGTGCCATCTCCAACAGGGGGGACACCGGGGAGCTGTTTTTT	CAISNRGDTGELFF
TRBD2	TRBV5-4	-	TRBJ2-3	TGTGCCAGCAGCAGGAGCGGGGAGAGCACAGATACGCAGTATTTT	CASSRSGESTDTQYF
TRBD1	TRBV6-5	-	TRBJ1-4	TGTGCCAGCAGCCCGATGACAGGGTCCTCAGTACTGTTTTTT	CASSPMTGSSVLFF
-	TRBV18	-	TRBJ1-1	TGTGCCAGCTCACCCCGGACCGGCAGGGGAGAAGACACTGAAGCTTTCTTT	CASSPRTGRGEDTEAFF
TRBD1	TRBV10-3	-	TRBJ1-1	TGTGCCATCAGTGAGACAGGGGGAAACGCCGGAGGCACTGAAGCTTTCTTT	CAISETGGNAGGTEAFF
TRBD2	TRBV10-3	-	TRBJ2-3	TGTGCCATCAGTTTGGGACTAGCGGGGCCAGATACGCAGTATTTT	CAISLGLAGPDTQYF
TRBD2	TRBV7-2	-	TRBJ2-7	TGTGCCAGCAGCTTGCGGCTAGCGGGGGGGTGGGAGCAGTACTTC	CASSLRLAGGWEQYF
TRBD1	TRBV7-2	-	TRBJ1-1	TGTGCCAGCAGCTCACGACAGGGTTCGAACACTGAAGCTTTCTTT	CASSSRQGSNTEAFF
TRBD2	TRBV10-1	-	TRBJ2-1	TGCGCCAGCAGTGAGTTAGCGGGAGGAAACAATGAGCAGTTCTTC	CASSELAGGNNEQFF
TRBD1	TRBV7-9	once	TRBJ1-2	TGTGCCAGCAGCTTAACTGGACAGGGGCCCGAGGGCTACACCTTC	CASSLTGQGPEGYTF
-	TRBV19	-	TRBJ2-7	TGTGCCCTTAAGTGTACAGAGTCCTACGAGCAGTACTTC	CALKCTESYEQYF
-	TRBV30	-	TRBJ1-2	TGTGCCTGGAGTGTACAAGGCAGGGGCTATGGCTACACCTTC	CAWSVQGRGYGYTF
-	TRBV9	-	TRBJ2-3	TGTGCCAGCAGCGTAGTCAACACAGATACGCAGTATTTT	CASSVVNTDTQYF
-	TRBV5-6	-	TRBJ1-2	TGTGCCAGCAGTTCGGGTGTCGGTGGCTACACCTTC	CASSSGVGGYTF
-	TRBV19	-	TRBJ1-5	TGTGCCACCACCCAGTGGGGGCATCAGCCCCAGCATTTT	CATTQWGHQPQHF
TRBD1	TRBV5-1	-	TRBJ1-3	TGCGCCAGCAGCTCGACAGGGGGATCTGGAAACACCATATATTTT	CASSSTGGSGNTIYF
-	TRBV6-2/TRBV6-3	-	TRBJ2-7	TGTGCCAGCAGTACCCCAACGACTAGTGGGGCCTACGAGCAGTACTTC	CASSTPTTSGAYEQYF
TRBD1	TRBV3-1/TRBV3-2	few	TRBJ1-6	TGTGCCAGCAGCTTTACAGGGGGAAATTCACCCCTCCACTTT	CASSFTGGNSPLHF
-	TRBV30	-	TRBJ1-1	TGTGCCTTCACCCGGGACTTGGCTTTCTTT	CAFTRDLAFF
TRBD1	TRBV15	-	TRBJ2-5	TGTGCCACCAGCAGGGGGACAGGGGAGCGAGAGACCCAGTACTTC	CATSRGTGERETQYF
-	TRBV21-1	-	TRBJ1-2	TGTGCCAGCCTCGGGTATCCGGGCTATGGCTACACCTTC	CASLGYPGYGYTF
-	TRBV11-2	-	TRBJ2-1	TGTGCCAGCAGCCCACTAGGGGGCTCCTACAATGAGCAGTTCTTC	CASSPLGGSYNEQFF
-	TRBV7-2	-	TRBJ1-5	TGTGCCAGCAGCTTCTCCCTAAATCAGCCCCAGCATTTT	CASSFSLNQPQHF
TRBD1	TRBV7-2	-	TRBJ1-1	TGTGCCAGCAGCTTAGGGACAGGGTACACTGAAGCTTTCTTT	CASSLGTGYTEAFF
TRBD1	TRBV27	-	TRBJ2-7	TGTGCCAGCAGTTTAAAGGACAGGGTCTACGAGCAGTACTTC	CASSLKDRVYEQYF
-	TRBV5-4	-	TRBJ1-2	TGTGCCAGCAGCTCGGTAGAGACAGGTCTCTACACCTTC	CASSSVETGLYTF
-	TRBV7-2	-	TRBJ2-1	TGTGCCAGCAGTAGAAACTACAATGAGCAGTTCTTC	CASSRNYNEQFF
-	TRBV5-8	once	TRBJ1-5	TGTGCCAGCAGCCCGGGGACGGGGGTTCAGCCCCAGCATTTT	CASSPGTGVQPQHF
-	TRBV11-2	once	TRBJ1-4	TGTGCCAGCAGCTTAAACCTCGCGGGGGGCCTTAATGAAAAACTGTTTTTT	CASSLNLAGGLNEKLFF
-	TRBV29-1	-	TRBJ1-2	TGCAGCGTAACCTATCAAACCTATGGCTACACCTTC	CSVTYQTYGYTF
TRBD1	TRBV20-1	-	TRBJ1-1	TGCAGTGCCACGGACAGGACTGAAGCTTTCTTT	CSATDRTEAFF
TRBD1	TRBV5-1	-	TRBJ1-1	TGCGCCAGCAGCTTAGGGGACAGACCTTTTGAAGCTTTCTTT	CASSLGDRPFEAFF
TRBD2	TRBV5-1	-	TRBJ2-3	TGCGCCAGCAGCCTCCGACTAGCGGGAGTAGTAAGTTCCCCTAGCACAGATACGCAGTATTTT	CASSLRLAGVVSSPSTDTQYF
TRBD1	TRBV7-2	-	TRBJ1-2	TGTGCCAGCAGCCTCGGACAGGGGTATGGCTACACCTTC	CASSLGQGYGYTF
-	TRBV7-8	-	TRBJ2-6	TGTGCCAGCAGCGCAGTGGTTCCGGGACACAACTCTGGGGCCAACGTCCTGACTTTC	CASSAVVPGHNSGANVLTF
-	TRBV7-7	-	TRBJ2-5	TGTGCCAGCAGCTTAGGCGGGACTTCCCAAGAGACCCAGTACTTC	CASSLGGTSQETQYF
-	TRBV10-3	-	TRBJ2-3	TGTGCCATCGGACAGTCTAGCACAGATACGCAGTATTTT	CAIGQSSTDTQYF
-	TRBV6-2/TRBV6-3	-	TRBJ2-7	TGTGCCAGCAGCCGTGGGCAGGGCCTTCCCTCCTACGAGCAGTACTTC	CASSRGQGLPSYEQYF
TRBD1	TRBV19	-	TRBJ1-6	TGTGCCAGTAGGTGGGGAGACAGGGAGTTTTCATATAATTCACCCCTCCACTTT	CASRWGDREFSYNSPLHF
-	TRBV7-2	-	TRBJ2-3	TGTGCCAGCAGCTTGGGCTACCCCACAGATACGCAGTATTTT	CASSLGYPTDTQYF
TRBD1	TRBV6-2/TRBV6-3	-	TRBJ2-1	TGTGCCAGCAGTAGACAGGGGGATAGCAATGAGCAGTTCTTC	CASSRQGDSNEQFF
TRBD2	TRBV4-1	-	TRBJ2-5	TGCGCCAGCAGTCTCAGACTAGCGGGGGGTCAAGAGACCCAGTACTTC	CASSLRLAGGQETQYF
TRBD1	TRBV29-1	-	TRBJ2-5	TGCAGCGTGGCAGGGACAGACCAAGAGACCCAGTACTTC	CSVAGTDQETQYF
TRBD2	TRBV6-1	-	TRBJ2-1	TGTGCCAGCAGTGAAGGGACTAGCGGGTACCTTGGTGAGCAGTTCTTC	CASSEGTSGYLGEQFF
-	TRBV3-1/TRBV3-2	once	TRBJ1-4	TGTGCCAGCAGCCCCGCCCTCGGTGAAAAACTGTTTTTT	CASSPALGEKLFF
-	TRBV10-3	-	TRBJ1-2	TGTGCCATCAGCGACCAAGGAGACTATGGCTACACCTTC	CAISDQGDYGYTF